Each of the 13 T cell receptor beta chains below was sequenced from the same sample in a study of T cell repertoires in cytomegalovirus infection. TCRdb reprocessed the reads via MiXCR and lists one record per CDR3 protein. The sample has about 740,000 distinct CDR3 sequences; roughly a third are singletons. The source material was PBMCs. These receptors all stem from a human donor in good health (CMV status not recorded). Some clones in this sample may be carry-over from other donors' samples.

This clonotype was seen only a few times. The CDR3 bases are TGTGCCAGCAGCGTACTGACAGGGGGGCATGGCTACACCTTC. This sequence encodes CASSVLTGGHGYTF. The chain employs TRBV28 and TRBJ1-2; 9 nucleotides line up with TRBD1. The CDR3 spans 14 residues. With V trimmed by 6 bases and J by 6 bases, 8 bases remained unmatched. Germline values: CDR1 MDHEN, CDR2 SYDVKM.

The CDR3 protein is CSVGSGPLENIQYF. The CDR3, as DNA: TGCAGCGTTGGTTCCGGGCCCCTGGAAAACATTCAGTACTTC. The chain carries TRBV29-1 and TRBJ2-4; D gene ambiguous. V was pared by 4 bases and J by 5 bases, with 15 bases between. Germline V gene lookup returns CDR1 SQVTM and CDR2 ANQGSEA. The length of the CDR3 is 14 residues.

The chain couples TRBV5-1 to TRBJ2-1; 11 bases are a match to TRBD2. Germline V gene sequence: CDR1 SGHRS, CDR2 YFSETQ. The junction had 5 bases not matched to a gene; V was cut back by 3 bases and J by 6 bases. There are 15 residues in the CDR3. The CDR3 DNA is TGCGCCAGCAGCTCACTAGCGGGAGCCGGCAATGAGCAGTTCTTC. This codes for CASSSLAGAGNEQFF.

The chain recombines TRBV10-3 with TRBJ1-1; D is unclear. Germline V CDR1 and CDR2: ENHRY, SYGVKD. The CDR3 has 16 residues. V lost 0 bases and J 1 base, leaving 12 bases between the germline ends. The CDR3, as DNA: TGTGCCATCAGTGAGTCAGGCCGGCCCGGGAACACTGAAGCTTTCTTT. Protein product: CAISESGRPGNTEAFF.

In this sample, this clonotype turned up once. Here the CDR3 DNA reads TGTGCCAGTATTTGGACTAGAGATTACAATGAGCAGTTCTTC. It codes for CASIWTRDYNEQFF. V is TRBV19 and J is TRBJ2-1, with 7 bases that match TRBD2. V shed 7 bases, J shed 4 bases, and the junction held 7 bases outside the gene matches. Looked up from germline, CDR1 is LNHDA and CDR2 is SQIVND (reference sequence). The length of the CDR3 is 14 residues.

V usage is TRBV6-1 and J usage is TRBJ2-5; 14 bases line up with TRBD2. After removal of 6 bases from V and 5 bases from J, the junction contained 8 bases not matched to a gene. The CDR3 spans 16 residues. Germline assignment: CDR1 MNHNS and CDR2 SASEGT. The CDR3 sequence is CASSFGLAGGLETQYF. The CDR3, as DNA: TGTGCCAGCAGCTTCGGACTAGCGGGGGGTCTGGAGACCCAGTACTTC.

This clonotype was observed many times. The rearrangement links TRBV7-2 to TRBJ1-1, with D possibly being TRBD1 (5 bases). Trimming pared 5 bases from V and 7 bases from J, leaving 11 bases between. The CDR3 consists of 12 residues. Germline lookup yields CDR1 SGHTA and CDR2 FQGNSA. The CDR3, as DNA: TGTGCCAGCAGCCATGACAGCCTTGAAGCTTTCTTT. Amino acids: CASSHDSLEAFF.

This clonotype occurred many times. The rearrangement joins TRBV7-8 to TRBJ2-5; D may be TRBD1 or TRBD2 (5 bases each). This CDR3 has 16 residues. Trimming pared 3 bases from V and 5 bases from J, leaving 19 bases between. Germline-derived CDR1 and CDR2 are SGHVS and FQNEAQ. CDR3 region: CASSFFRDAPWETQYF. DNA of the CDR3: TGTGCCAGCAGCTTCTTCCGGGACGCCCCATGGGAGACCCAGTACTTC.

As to this clonotype: Compared with germline, one end of the junction differs, possibly owing to a read error. V and J are TRBV6-2 or TRBV6-3 and TRBJ1-5; D remains ambiguous. From germline, CDR1 is MNHEY and CDR2 SVGEGT. CDR3 length: 13 residues. This CDR3 is CASSTPPLTVEDF. CDR3 DNA: TGTGCCAGCAGTACGCCCCCCCTGACTGTTGAGGATTTT.

This clonotype has a handful of counts. V and J are TRBV28 and TRBJ1-4; D uncertain. Trimming cost V 0 bases and J 6 bases, with 5 bases left between them. The germline V gene encodes CDR1 MDHEN and CDR2 SYDVKM. The CDR3 covers 13 residues. DNA for the CDR3: TGTGCCAGCAGTTTATGGCCTTATGAAAAACTGTTTTTT. Protein product: CASSLWPYEKLFF.

This clonotype was seen a few times. The V call is TRBV7-2, the J call TRBJ2-1; no definite D call. This CDR3 spans 15 amino acids. Germline CDR1 is SGHTA and CDR2 is FQGNSA. Trimming removed 1 base from V and 0 bases from J, with 7 bases in between. For the CDR3, the DNA is TGTGCCAGCAGCTTAGTGCGGAGCTCCTACAATGAGCAGTTCTTC. Translation gives CASSLVRSSYNEQFF.

This clonotype has more than one count but fewer than ten. Here the CDR3 reads CSASAGTTMNTEAFF. DNA of the CDR3: TGCAGTGCTAGCGCCGGGACAACGATGAACACTGAAGCTTTCTTT. The chain couples TRBV20-1 to TRBJ1-1, with D possibly TRBD1 on 6 matching bases. V was cut by 3 bases and J by 0 bases, with 14 bases left in between. The germline V gene has CDR1 DFQATT and CDR2 SNEGSKA (reference sequence). CDR3 length equals 15 residues.

The chain has TRBV19 and TRBJ2-1; 12 positions agree with TRBD2. The CDR3 runs 14 residues. The V gene's germline CDR1 is LNHDA and CDR2 SQIVND (reference sequence). Losses at the gene ends were 7 bases for V and 7 bases for J; bases not matched to a gene: 5. The CDR3 here is CASIASGRANEQFF. The CDR3 nucleotides read TGTGCCAGTATAGCTAGCGGGAGGGCTAATGAGCAGTTCTTC.